This T cell receptor beta chain was retrieved from a study of shared clonotypes between healthy human individuals. TCRdb's copy holds only in-frame clones and misses some; the assay was immunoSEQ multiplex PCR. The table records roughly 640,000 clones, about 74% of them present only once. This clone was seen only a few times. The CDR3 is 15 amino acids. The germline V gene encodes CDR1 MNHEY and CDR2 SMNVEV (reference sequence). Trimming took 3 bases from V and 4 from J; bases not matched to a gene: 7. Sequencing was carried out using memory CD4+ T cells sorted from blood. The subset denotes: CD45RA-negative fraction. The chain links TRBV27 to TRBJ1-2; 8 positions match TRBD1. The source is a woman aged 25 to 39 in good health. In DNA, the CDR3 is TGTGCCAGCAGTTTTAAGGCAGGGGGCTTCTATGGCTACACCTTC. The encoded protein is CASSFKAGGFYGYTF.